The text below deals with one T cell receptor (beta chain). The record originates from a study of blood T cell repertoires in COVID-19. Overall study context: The United States, Italy and Spain provided the acute and convalescent COVID-19 samples. PBMCs, B-cell-depleted T cells, or T cells were the source of the cDNA or gDNA that made up the material.

V was clipped by 3 bases and J by 6 bases, with 12 bases between them. This CDR3 comprises 14 residues. Looked up from germline, CDR1 is SGDLS and CDR2 is YYNGEE. The table came from immunoSEQ multiplex PCR; TCRdb's copy has only in-frame clones and leaves some out. The sample carries some 97,000 clones, less than 90% recorded once. The sample consisted of peripheral blood. The sequence was obtained from a man between 25 and 39 years old in a cohort sampled during active COVID-19. The chain has TRBV9 and TRBJ2-2; D is possibly TRBD2 (6 bases). CDR3 amino acids: CASSATSSAGELFF. As DNA, the CDR3 is TGTGCCAGCAGCGCTACTAGCTCCGCCGGGGAGCTGTTTTTT.